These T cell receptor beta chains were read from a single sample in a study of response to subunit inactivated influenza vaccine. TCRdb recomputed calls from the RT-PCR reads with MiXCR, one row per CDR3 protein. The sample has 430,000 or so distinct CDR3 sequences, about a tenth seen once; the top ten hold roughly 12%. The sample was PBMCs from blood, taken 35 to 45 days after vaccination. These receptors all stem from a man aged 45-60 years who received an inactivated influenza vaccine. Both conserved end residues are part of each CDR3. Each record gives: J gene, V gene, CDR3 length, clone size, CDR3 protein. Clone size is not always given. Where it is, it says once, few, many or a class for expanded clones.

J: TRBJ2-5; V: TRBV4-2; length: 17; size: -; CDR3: CASSQVGSGASIETQYF
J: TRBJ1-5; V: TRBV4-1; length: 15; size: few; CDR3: CASSQEGTRNQPQHF
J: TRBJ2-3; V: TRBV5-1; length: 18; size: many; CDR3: CASSLGFFAGGITDTQYF
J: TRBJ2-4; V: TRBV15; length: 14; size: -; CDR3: CATSRPGTADIQYF
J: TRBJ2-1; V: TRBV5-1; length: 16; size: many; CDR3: CASSLVSTSGNNEQFF
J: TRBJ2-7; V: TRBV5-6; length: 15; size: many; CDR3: CASSLDRGGRYEQYF
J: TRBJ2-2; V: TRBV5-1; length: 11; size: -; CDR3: CANSLVGELFF
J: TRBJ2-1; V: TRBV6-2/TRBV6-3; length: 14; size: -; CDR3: CASSNYRAHKEQFF
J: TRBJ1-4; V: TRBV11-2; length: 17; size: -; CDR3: CASSLEGTGFVNEKLFF
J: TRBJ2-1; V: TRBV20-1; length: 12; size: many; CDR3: CSARRGYNEQFF
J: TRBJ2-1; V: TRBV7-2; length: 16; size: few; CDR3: CASSTLAGYPYNEQFF
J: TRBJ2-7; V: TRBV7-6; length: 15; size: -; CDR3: CASSYASGDSYEQYF
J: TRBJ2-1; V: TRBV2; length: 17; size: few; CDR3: CASRESPSRGHIDEQFF
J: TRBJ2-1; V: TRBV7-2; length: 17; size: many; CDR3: CASSPLARERSYNEQFF
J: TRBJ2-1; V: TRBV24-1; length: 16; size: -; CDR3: CATSDAGTVPYNEQFF
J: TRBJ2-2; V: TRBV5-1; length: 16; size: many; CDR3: CASSLVRRADTGELFF
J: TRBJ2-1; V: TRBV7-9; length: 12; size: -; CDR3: CASSLADREQFF
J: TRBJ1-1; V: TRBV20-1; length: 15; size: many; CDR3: CSASLGGHMNTEAFF
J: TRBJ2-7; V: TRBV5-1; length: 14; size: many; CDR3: CASSPGQVSYEQYF
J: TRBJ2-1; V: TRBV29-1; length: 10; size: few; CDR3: CSVEGGEQFF
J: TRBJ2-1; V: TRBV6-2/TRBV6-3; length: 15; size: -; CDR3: CAILRAGGSYNEQFF
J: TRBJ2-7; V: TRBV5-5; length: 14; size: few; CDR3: CASSLEGGPEWQYF
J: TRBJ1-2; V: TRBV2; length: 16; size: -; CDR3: CASSTRRTGGSYGYTF
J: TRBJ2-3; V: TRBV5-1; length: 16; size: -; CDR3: CASSLGHGPSTDTQYF
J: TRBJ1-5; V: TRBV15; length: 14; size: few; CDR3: CATSTPPVGQPQHF
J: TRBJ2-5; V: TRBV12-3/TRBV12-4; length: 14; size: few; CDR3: CASSLGAAPETQYF
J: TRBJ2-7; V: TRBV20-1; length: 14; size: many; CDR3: CSARDTTLGYEQYF
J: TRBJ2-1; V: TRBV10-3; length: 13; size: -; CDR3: CAISAGTGNEQFF
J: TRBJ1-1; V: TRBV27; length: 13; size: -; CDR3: CASSSRDRGLAFF
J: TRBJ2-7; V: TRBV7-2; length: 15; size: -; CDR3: CASSSVAGTPYEQYF
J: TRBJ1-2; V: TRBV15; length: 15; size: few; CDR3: CATSRDLLGQGFVTF
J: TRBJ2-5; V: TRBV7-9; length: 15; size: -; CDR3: CASSPGTVLQETQYF
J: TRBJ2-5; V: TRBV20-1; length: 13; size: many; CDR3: CSARELARKTQYF
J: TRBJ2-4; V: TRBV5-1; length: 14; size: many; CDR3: CASSYSDGKNIQYF
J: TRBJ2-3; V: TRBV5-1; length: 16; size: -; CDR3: CASSLSPGGTTDTQYF
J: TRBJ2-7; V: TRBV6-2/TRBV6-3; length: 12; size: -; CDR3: CASSTQVNEQYF
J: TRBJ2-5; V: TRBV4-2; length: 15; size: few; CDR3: CASSQDGGGPKTQYF
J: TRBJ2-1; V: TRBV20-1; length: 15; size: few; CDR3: CSAPRDYSERGEQFF
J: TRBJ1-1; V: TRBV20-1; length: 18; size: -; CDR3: CCARDWIGAGKLNTEAFF
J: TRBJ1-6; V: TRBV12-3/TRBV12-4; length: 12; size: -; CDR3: CASSFTNSPLHF
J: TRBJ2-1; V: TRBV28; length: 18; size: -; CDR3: CASSLWSGVGGRAGEQFF
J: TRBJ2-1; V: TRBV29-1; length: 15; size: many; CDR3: CSVEAEGAAYNEQFF
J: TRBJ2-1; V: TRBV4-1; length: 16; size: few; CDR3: CASSQDASGYYNEQFF
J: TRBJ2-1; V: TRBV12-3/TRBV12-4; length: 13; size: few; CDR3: CASSLGVSDEQFF
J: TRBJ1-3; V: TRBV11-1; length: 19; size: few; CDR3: CASSYLTGTGRSSGNTIYF
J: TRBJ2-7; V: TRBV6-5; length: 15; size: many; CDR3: CASSYSSPYTYEQYF
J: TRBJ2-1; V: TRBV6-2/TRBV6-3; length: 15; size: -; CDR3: CASSYEVAGFNEQFF
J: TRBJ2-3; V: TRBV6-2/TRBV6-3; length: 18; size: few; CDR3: CASSHGRGIQGHTDTQYF
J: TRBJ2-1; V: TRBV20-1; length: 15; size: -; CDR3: CSAAPGGRAYNEQFF
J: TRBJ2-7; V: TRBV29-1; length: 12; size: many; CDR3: CSVGTDSYEQYF
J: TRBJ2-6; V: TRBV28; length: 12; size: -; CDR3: CASNSGANVLTF
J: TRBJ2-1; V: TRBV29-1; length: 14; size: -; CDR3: CSVETGANYNEQFF
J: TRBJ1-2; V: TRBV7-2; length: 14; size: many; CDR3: CASSAYRTAYGYTF
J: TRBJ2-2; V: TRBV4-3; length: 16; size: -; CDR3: CASSQGGRVDTGELFF